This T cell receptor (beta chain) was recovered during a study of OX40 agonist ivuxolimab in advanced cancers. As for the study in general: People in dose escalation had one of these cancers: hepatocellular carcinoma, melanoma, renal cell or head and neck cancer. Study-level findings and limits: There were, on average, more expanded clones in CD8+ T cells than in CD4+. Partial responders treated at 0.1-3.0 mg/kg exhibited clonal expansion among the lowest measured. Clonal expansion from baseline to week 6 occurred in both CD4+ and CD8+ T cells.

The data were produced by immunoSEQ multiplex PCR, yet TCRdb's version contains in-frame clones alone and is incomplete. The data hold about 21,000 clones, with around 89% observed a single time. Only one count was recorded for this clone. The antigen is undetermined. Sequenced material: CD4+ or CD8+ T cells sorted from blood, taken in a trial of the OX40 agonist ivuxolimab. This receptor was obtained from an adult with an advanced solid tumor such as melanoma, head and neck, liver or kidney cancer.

The CDR3 sequence is CASSEFGSGQGAEYGYTF. The DNA for the CDR3 is TGTGCCAGCAGTGAATTCGGTTCAGGGCAGGGGGCCGAATATGGCTACACCTTC. The rearrangement joins TRBV25-1 to TRBJ1-2; 8 bases map to TRBD1. The CDR3 has 18 amino acids. V gave up 1 base and J gave up 5 bases; unmatched junction bases: 15. Germline-derived CDR1 and CDR2 are MGHDK and SYGVNS.